Sequencing of this T cell receptor beta chain was carried out in a study of blood T cell repertoires in COVID-19. Study context: Both acute and convalescent COVID-19 samples were obtained from the United States, Italy and Spain. PBMCs, B-cell-depleted T cells, or T cells provided the cDNA or gDNA that made up the material.

The CDR3 sequence is 12 residues long. Trimming took off 6 bases at V and 2 bases at J, with 5 bases between the two ends. Assay used: immunoSEQ multiplex PCR; TCRdb lists only in-frame clones, some missing. Among approximately 240,000 clones, roughly 80% were seen once, and the ten largest hold approximately 2.5%. The V and J genes are TRBV12-3 or TRBV12-4 and TRBJ1-3; no reliable D call. This clonotype originated in a woman aged 60-75 years with acute or convalescent COVID-19. The specimen sequenced was peripheral blood. The CDR3 DNA is TGTGCCAGCAGCCTCCCTGGAAACACCATATATTTT. Encoded protein: CASSLPGNTIYF.